These 24 T cell receptor beta chains were sequenced from one sample in a study of PD-1 blockade in classical Hodgkin lymphoma. The assay was immunoSEQ multiplex PCR, and TCRdb's table has in-frame clones only and misses some. The profile shows about 33,000 clones, under 95% of them singletons. Sample time point: newly diagnosed, previously untreated cHL patient sample. The specimen was peripheral blood mononuclear cells (PBMCs). The receptor set was obtained from a human donor with classical Hodgkin lymphoma.

The rearrangement joins TRBV7-2 to TRBJ1-4; no clear D gene. The V end was cut by 3 bases, the J end by 8 bases, with 22 bases between. Germline CDR1 and CDR2: SGHTA and FQGNSA. The CDR3 is made up of 17 amino acids. CDR3 in amino acids: CASSFRSHSLYDEKLFF. The CDR3 DNA is TGTGCCAGCAGCTTCCGGTCTCACTCCCTCTACGACGAAAAACTGTTTTTT. The variable domain in full, completed from reference TRBV7-2 and TRBJ1-4, reads GAGVSQSPSNKVTEKGKDVELRCDPISGHTALYWYRQSLGQGLEFLIYFQGNSAPDKSGLPSDRFSAERTGGSVSTLTIQRTQQEDSAVYLCASSFRSHSLYDEKLFFGSGTQLSVL.

The chain employs TRBV19 and TRBJ2-1; 9 positions agree with TRBD2. The CDR3 loop spans 14 amino acids. V lost 4 bases and J lost 6; bases outside the gene matches: 4. Germline values: CDR1 LNHDA, CDR2 SQIVND (reference sequence). CDR3 residues: CASSTTSGVNEQFF. CDR3 nucleotide sequence: TGTGCCAGTAGTACGACTAGCGGAGTCAATGAGCAGTTCTTC.

CDR3 sequence (DNA): TGTGCCAGCAGTGGGACACTCGGCAATCAGCCCCAGCATTTT. Protein: CASSGTLGNQPQHF. V usage is TRBV2 and J usage is TRBJ1-5; possibly TRBD1 for D (5 bases). The CDR3 is 14 residues long. Germline values: CDR1 SNHLY, CDR2 FYNNEI. With 4 bases removed from V and 2 bases from J, the gap between germline ends came to 9 bases.

This chain joins TRBV6-5 and TRBJ2-1, with 7 bases lining up with TRBD1. Germline CDR1 and CDR2: MNHEY and SVGAGI. Unmatched junction bases numbered 6, after V lost 6 bases and J lost 1 base. The CDR3 has 15 residues. The CDR3 nucleotides are TGTGCCAGCAGGTCCCGCAGGGGGTCCTACAATGAGCAGTTCTTC. Its protein product is CASRSRRGSYNEQFF.

The chain employs TRBV2 and TRBJ2-1; D unresolved. The length of the CDR3 is 12 residues. Looked up from germline, CDR1 is SNHLY and CDR2 is FYNNEI. V was trimmed by 7 bases and J by 1 base, leaving 5 bases between them. The CDR3 sequence is CASMTSYNEQFF. In DNA, the CDR3 is TGTGCCAGCATGACGTCCTACAATGAGCAGTTCTTC.

The J gene is TRBJ2-7, the V gene TRBV7-3; weak D call: TRBD2 (5 bases). The CDR3 length is 14 residues. Per the germline V gene, CDR1 is SGHTA and CDR2 is FQGTGA. Trimming removed 5 bases from V and 6 bases from J, with 17 bases in between. The CDR3 is CASSINSGALEQYF. The CDR3 DNA reads TGTGCCAGCAGCATCAACAGCGGCGCTCTCGAGCAGTACTTC.

This chain joins TRBV5-1 and TRBJ2-7; 10 bases are shared with TRBD2. The CDR3 sequence is 16 residues long. CDR1 is SGHRS, CDR2 YFSETQ, per germline. The J segment lost 4 bases and the V segment lost 0 bases, leaving 7 bases of the junction unmatched. The CDR3 region has the DNA TGCGCCAGCAGCTTGGAGTCTAGCGGGAGTAAGTACGAGCAGTACTTC. This sequence encodes CASSLESSGSKYEQYF.

The chain is built from TRBV19 and TRBJ2-4; TRBD2 is a possible D gene (5 bases). There are 14 residues in the CDR3. With 5 bases removed from V and 8 bases from J, the gap between germline ends came to 16 bases. The germline gives CDR1 LNHDA, CDR2 SQIVND (reference sequence). The CDR3 loop reads CASSSSEGWDIQYF. CDR3 nucleotide sequence: TGTGCCAGTAGTTCTTCAGAGGGTTGGGACATTCAGTACTTC.

This clone was picked up one time. The chain couples TRBV29-1 to TRBJ2-3; D uncertain. The germline V gene encodes CDR1 SQVTM and CDR2 ANQGSEA. V shed 2 bases and J shed 0 bases, with 6 bases lying between them. The CDR3 consists of 13 residues. The CDR3 spells CSVEPVSTDTQYF. The CDR3 bases are TGCAGCGTTGAACCCGTCAGCACAGATACGCAGTATTTT.

This chain joins TRBV11-2 and TRBJ1-2; no reliable D call. Germline lookup yields CDR1 SGHAT and CDR2 FQNNGV. Trimming took 0 bases from V and 1 from J, leaving 3 bases between them. This CDR3 is 13 amino acids long. The CDR3 DNA follows: TGTGCCAGCAGCTTAGACAGTAACTATGGCTACACCTTC. Protein sequence: CASSLDSNYGYTF.

CDR3 in DNA: TGTGCCAGCGCCTTTGGGGGTACAGGAAACACCATATATTTT. Translating gives CASAFGGTGNTIYF. This sequence joins TRBV9 and TRBJ1-3; weak D call: TRBD1 (5 bases). This CDR3 spans 14 amino acids. Per the germline V gene, CDR1 is SGDLS and CDR2 is YYNGEE. Trimming took 7 bases from V and 4 from J, leaving 15 bases between them.

The V call is TRBV28, the J call TRBJ2-7, with unresolved D. Between the trimmed V and J ends, which lost 5 bases and 5 bases, there was a span of 19 bases. From germline, CDR1 is MDHEN and CDR2 SYDVKM. This CDR3 is 15 amino acids long. The CDR3 DNA reads TGTGCCAGCAGTCCAATCCCTCGACTCCCACACGAGCAGTACTTC. Translation gives CASSPIPRLPHEQYF. The full variable domain, rest sourced from reference TRBV28 and TRBJ2-7, is DVKVTQSSRYLVKRTGEKVFLECVQDMDHENMFWYRQDPGLGLRLIYFSYDVKMKEKGDIPEGYSVSREKKERFSLILESASTNQTSMYLCASSPIPRLPHEQYFGPGTRLTVT.

The rearrangement joins TRBV6-6 to TRBJ1-2; weak D call: TRBD1 (5 bases). Germline V lookup: CDR1 MNHNY, CDR2 SVGAGI (reference sequence). The CDR3 is made up of 13 amino acids. V was trimmed by 6 bases and J by 4 bases, leaving 12 bases between them. In nucleotides, the CDR3 is TGTGCCAGCAGCCTGGACACGGGCTATGGCTACACCTTC. Its translation is CASSLDTGYGYTF.

The chain has TRBV6-1 and TRBJ2-3, with 9 bases matching TRBD2. The V gene's germline CDR1 is MNHNS and CDR2 SASEGT. Trimming cost V 1 base and J 2 bases; bases outside gene matches: 4. This CDR3 contains 16 residues. For the CDR3, the DNA is TGTGCCAGCAGTGAAGTGACTAGCGGAACCACAGATACGCAGTATTTT. This gives the protein CASSEVTSGTTDTQYF.

This clone was counted a single time. This chain uses TRBV27 with TRBJ1-2; D remains ambiguous. V was trimmed by 8 bases and J by 5 bases, leaving 15 bases between them. The CDR3 has 13 amino acids. Germline V gene lookup returns CDR1 MNHEY and CDR2 SMNVEV (reference sequence). CDR3 sequence: CASEKRRGYGYTF. CDR3 bases: TGTGCCAGCGAGAAGCGTCGGGGATATGGCTACACCTTC.

This clone appeared a single time. The chain carries TRBV4-1 and TRBJ1-5; possible D gene TRBD1, 5 bases. The CDR3 covers 15 residues. The germline gives CDR1 MGHRA, CDR2 YSYEKL. V lost 4 bases to trimming and J lost 1 base, with 11 bases between them. As DNA, the CDR3 is TGCGCCAGCAGCCTACGACCAGGGAGCAATCAGCCCCAGCATTTT. This gives the protein CASSLRPGSNQPQHF.

The genes are TRBV5-1 and TRBJ1-2, with D unclear. V lost 0 bases, J lost 0 bases, and 6 bases lay in between. Germline lookup yields CDR1 SGHRS and CDR2 YFSETQ. The length of the CDR3 is 14 residues. This chain's CDR3 is CASSLAGANYGYTF. CDR3 bases: TGCGCCAGCAGCTTGGCCGGAGCTAACTATGGCTACACCTTC.

This chain uses TRBV6-6 with TRBJ1-1; D unclear. The CDR3 runs 13 residues. Trimming pared 6 bases from V and 3 bases from J, leaving 11 bases between. Germline values: CDR1 MNHNY, CDR2 SVGAGI (reference sequence). The CDR3 loop reads CASSLNRYTEAFF. CDR3 in DNA: TGTGCCAGCAGCCTTAACCGGTACACTGAAGCTTTCTTT.

This clone was observed a single time. The chain is built from TRBV4-1 and TRBJ2-3; 8 nucleotides line up with TRBD2. V was clipped by 0 bases and J by 8 bases; unmatched bases: 7. Germline V lookup: CDR1 MGHRA, CDR2 YSYEKL. CDR3 length: 15 residues. CDR3 sequence reads: CASSQDPYGRGTQYF. CDR3 in DNA: TGCGCCAGCAGCCAAGATCCCTACGGGAGGGGTACGCAGTATTTT.

The rearrangement uses TRBV4-1 and TRBJ1-5, with 7 bases lining up with TRBD1. Germline V gene lookup returns CDR1 MGHRA and CDR2 YSYEKL. V shed 5 bases and J 2 bases; nucleotides not matched to a gene: 3. The CDR3 length is 14 residues. The CDR3 DNA follows: TGCGCCAGCAGCACAGGGGAACGCAATCAGCCCCAGCATTTT. Translated: CASSTGERNQPQHF.

A single count supports this clone. V usage is TRBV5-5 and J usage is TRBJ2-7; no clear D gene. V was cut by 3 bases and J by 2 bases, with 15 bases left in between. CDR1 is SGHKS, CDR2 YYEKEE, per germline (reference sequence). The CDR3 has 15 amino acids. The CDR3 loop reads CASSSSATPTYEQYF. The DNA of the CDR3 is TGTGCCAGCAGCTCAAGCGCGACTCCCACCTACGAGCAGTACTTC.

The chain has TRBV29-1 and TRBJ1-2; D uncertain. Trimming removed 7 bases at V and 8 bases at J, with 11 bases between. Per germline, CDR1 SQVTM and CDR2 ANQGSEA. CDR3 size: 10 residues. The CDR3 nucleotides read TGCAGCGCGGGCATACGGGGCTACACCTTC. This codes for CSAGIRGYTF. Filled out from reference TRBV29-1 and TRBJ1-2, the complete variable domain reads SAVISQKPSRDICQRGTSLTIQCQVDSQVTMMFWYRQQPGQSLTLIATANQGSEATYESGFVIDKFPISRPNLTFSTLTVSNMSPEDSSIYLCSAGIRGYTFGSGTRLTVV.

A single count supports this clone. The chain joins TRBV27 to TRBJ1-5; D is uncertain. CDR3 size: 16 residues. V was trimmed by 5 bases and J by 4 bases, leaving 18 bases between them. Germline CDR1 reads MNHEY; CDR2 reads SMNVEV (reference sequence). CDR3 sequence (DNA): TGTGCCAGCAGTACCAACTTCCAGGACCTTAATCAGCCCCAGCATTTT. Amino acid sequence: CASSTNFQDLNQPQHF.

The CDR3 loop is CASRKIRTIGYTF. CDR3 nucleotides: TGTGCCAGCAGAAAAATAAGGACTATCGGCTACACCTTC. This rearrangement joins TRBV2 to TRBJ1-2; D is undetermined. The CDR3 is 13 residues long. Trimming removed 6 bases at V and 8 bases at J, with 16 bases between. From germline, CDR1 is SNHLY and CDR2 FYNNEI.